The following is a TCR beta chain sequence with its context. Its antigen is still unknown. The germline V gene has CDR1 LGHDT and CDR2 YNNKEL (reference sequence). V lost 2 bases to trimming and J lost 8 bases, with 15 bases between them. The CDR3 sequence is 14 residues long. This specimen comes from a study of blood T cells in healthy people across ages. Together with a sample-barcoded 5' primer, a J-beta primer mix was included in a second PCR lasting about 7 to 11 cycles. A template-switch adaptor that had 12 random nucleotides put a tag on each cDNA molecule. One entry per CDR3 protein results from TCRdb running MiXCR on the 5' RACE reads. The repertoire holds approximately 730,000 distinct CDR3 sequences, with 43% as singletons. Whole-study results and caveats: Versus aged donors, long-lived donors had higher diversity and more naive CD4+ cells. Diversity figures derived from one million T cells were judged to underestimate the true value.

Sample donors were healthy Caucasian individuals that came from Russia, aged 6 to 90. The clonotype originates from a woman aged 55-69 years in good health. The chain links TRBV3-1 to TRBJ1-2, with a tentative D call TRBD1 (6 bases). Material for sequencing was blood. This CDR3 reads CASSQTGGAEGYTF. DNA of the CDR3: TGTGCCAGCAGCCAAACGGGGGGCGCGGAAGGCTACACCTTC.